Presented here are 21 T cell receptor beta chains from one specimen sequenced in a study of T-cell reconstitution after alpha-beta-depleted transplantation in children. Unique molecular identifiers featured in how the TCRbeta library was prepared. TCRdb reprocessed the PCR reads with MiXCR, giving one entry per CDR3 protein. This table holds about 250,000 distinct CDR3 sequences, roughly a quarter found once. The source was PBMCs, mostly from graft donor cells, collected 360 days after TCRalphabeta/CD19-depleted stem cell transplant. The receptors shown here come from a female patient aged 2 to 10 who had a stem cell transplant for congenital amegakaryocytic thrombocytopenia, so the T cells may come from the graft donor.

CDR3 sequence reads: CASSGLGLREQYF. Here the CDR3 DNA reads TGTGCCAGCAGTGGGTTAGGCCTCCGCGAGCAGTACTTC. The chain combines TRBV12-3 or TRBV12-4 with TRBJ2-7; D remains ambiguous. The CDR3 consists of 13 residues. The V end was cut by 5 bases, the J end by 6 bases, with 14 bases between.

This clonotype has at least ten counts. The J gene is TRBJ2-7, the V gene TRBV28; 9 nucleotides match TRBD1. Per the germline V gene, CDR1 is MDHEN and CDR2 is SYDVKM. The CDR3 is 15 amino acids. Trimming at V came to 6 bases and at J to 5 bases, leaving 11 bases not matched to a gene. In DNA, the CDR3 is TGTGCCAGCAGGCAACAGGGGGCGCTTGCCGACGAGCAGTACTTC. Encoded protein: CASRQQGALADEQYF.

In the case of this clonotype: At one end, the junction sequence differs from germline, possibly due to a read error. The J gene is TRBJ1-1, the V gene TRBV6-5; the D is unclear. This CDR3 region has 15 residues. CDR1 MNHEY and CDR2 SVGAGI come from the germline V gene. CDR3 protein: CASSYSSQPNTEAVF. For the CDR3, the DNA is TGTGCCAGCAGTTACTCGAGTCAGCCGAACACTGAAGCTGTCTTT.

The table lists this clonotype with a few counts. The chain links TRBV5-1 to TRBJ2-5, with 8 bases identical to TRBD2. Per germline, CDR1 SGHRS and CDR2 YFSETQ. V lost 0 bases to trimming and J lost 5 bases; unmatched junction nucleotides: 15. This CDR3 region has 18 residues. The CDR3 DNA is TGCGCCAGCAGCTTGGCCGCGGGGGGCGTCACACATCGGGAGACCCAGTACTTC. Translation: CASSLAAGGVTHRETQYF.

In nucleotides, the CDR3 is TGCGCCAGCAGGCCAGGGGGCACTTACTATGGCTACACCTTC. It translates to CASRPGGTYYGYTF. V and J are TRBV4-1 and TRBJ1-2; TRBD1 matches at 8 bases. Germline CDR1 is MGHRA and CDR2 is YSYEKL. The V gene end was trimmed by 6 bases and the J gene end by 3 bases; junction bases not matched to a gene: 6. The CDR3 runs to 14 residues.

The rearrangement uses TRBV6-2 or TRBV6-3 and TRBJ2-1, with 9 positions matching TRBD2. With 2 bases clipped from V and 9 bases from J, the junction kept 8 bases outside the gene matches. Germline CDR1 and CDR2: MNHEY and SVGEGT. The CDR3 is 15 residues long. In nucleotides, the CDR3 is TGTGCCAGCAGTTACCCTGGGACTAGCTTGGGTGAGCAGTTCTTC. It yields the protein CASSYPGTSLGEQFF.

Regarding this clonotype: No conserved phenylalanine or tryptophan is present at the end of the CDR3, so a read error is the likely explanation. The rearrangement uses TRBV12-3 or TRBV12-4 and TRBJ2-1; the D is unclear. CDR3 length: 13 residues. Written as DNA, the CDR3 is TGTTCCAGCAGTTACGACCCTCGCAATGAGCAGTTCTCC. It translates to CSSSYDPRNEQFS.

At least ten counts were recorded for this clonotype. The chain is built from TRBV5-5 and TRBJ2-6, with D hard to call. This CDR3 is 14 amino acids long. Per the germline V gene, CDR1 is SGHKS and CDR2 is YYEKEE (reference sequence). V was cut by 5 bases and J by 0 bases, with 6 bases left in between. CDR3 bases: TGTGCCAGCAGTAGAAGCTCTGGGGCCAACGTCCTGACTTTC. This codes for CASSRSSGANVLTF.

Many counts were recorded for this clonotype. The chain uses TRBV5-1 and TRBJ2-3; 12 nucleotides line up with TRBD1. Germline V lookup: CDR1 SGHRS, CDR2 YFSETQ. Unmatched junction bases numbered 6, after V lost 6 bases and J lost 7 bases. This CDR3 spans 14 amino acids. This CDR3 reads CASTRDRGRNTQYF. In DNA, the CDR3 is TGCGCCAGCACCCGGGACAGGGGGCGTAATACGCAGTATTTT.

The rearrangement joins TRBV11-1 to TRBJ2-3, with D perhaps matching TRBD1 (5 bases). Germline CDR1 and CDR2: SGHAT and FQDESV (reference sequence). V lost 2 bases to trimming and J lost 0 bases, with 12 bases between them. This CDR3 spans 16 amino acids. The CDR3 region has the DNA TGTGCCAGCAGCTTACTCACAGGTCCTAGCACAGATACGCAGTATTTT. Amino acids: CASSLLTGPSTDTQYF.

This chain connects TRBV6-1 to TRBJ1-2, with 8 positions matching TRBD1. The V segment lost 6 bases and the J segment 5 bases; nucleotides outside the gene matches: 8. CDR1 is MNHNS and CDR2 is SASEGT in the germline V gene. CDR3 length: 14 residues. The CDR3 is CASSRGQGEYGYTF. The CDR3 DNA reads TGTGCCAGCAGCCGCGGACAGGGCGAGTATGGCTACACCTTC.

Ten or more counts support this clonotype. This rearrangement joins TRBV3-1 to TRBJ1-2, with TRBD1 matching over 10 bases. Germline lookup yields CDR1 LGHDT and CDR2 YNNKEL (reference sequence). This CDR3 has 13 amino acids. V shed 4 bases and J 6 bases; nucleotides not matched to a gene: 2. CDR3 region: CASSPTGGNGYTF. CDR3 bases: TGTGCCAGCAGCCCGACAGGGGGCAATGGCTACACCTTC.

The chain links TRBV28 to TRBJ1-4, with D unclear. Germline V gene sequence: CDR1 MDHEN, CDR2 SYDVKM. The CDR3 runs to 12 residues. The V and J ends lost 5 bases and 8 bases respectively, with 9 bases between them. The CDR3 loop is CASSLQLEKLFF. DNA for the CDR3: TGTGCCAGCAGTCTTCAACTCGAAAAACTGTTTTTT. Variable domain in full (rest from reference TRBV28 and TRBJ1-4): DVKVTQSSRYLVKRTGEKVFLECVQDMDHENMFWYRQDPGLGLRLIYFSYDVKMKEKGDIPEGYSVSREKKERFSLILESASTNQTSMYLCASSLQLEKLFFGSGTQLSVL.

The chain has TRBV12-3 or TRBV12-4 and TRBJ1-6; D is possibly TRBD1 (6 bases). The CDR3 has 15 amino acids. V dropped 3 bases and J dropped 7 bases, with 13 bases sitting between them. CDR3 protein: CASSFAGDHNSPLHF. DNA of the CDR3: TGTGCCAGCAGTTTTGCAGGGGATCACAATTCACCCCTCCACTTT.

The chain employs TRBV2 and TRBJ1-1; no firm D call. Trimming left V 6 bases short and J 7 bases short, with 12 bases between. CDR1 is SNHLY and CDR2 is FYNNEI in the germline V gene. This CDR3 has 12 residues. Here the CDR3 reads CASRQDGNEAFF. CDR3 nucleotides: TGTGCCAGCAGACAAGACGGGAATGAAGCTTTCTTT.

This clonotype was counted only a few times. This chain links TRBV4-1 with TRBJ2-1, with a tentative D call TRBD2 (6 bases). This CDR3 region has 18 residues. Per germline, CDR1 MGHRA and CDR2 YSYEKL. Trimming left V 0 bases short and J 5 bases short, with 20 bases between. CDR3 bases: TGCGCCAGCAGCCAAGATCCCCCCCTTGCGGGGCTACACAATGAGCAGTTCTTC. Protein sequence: CASSQDPPLAGLHNEQFF.

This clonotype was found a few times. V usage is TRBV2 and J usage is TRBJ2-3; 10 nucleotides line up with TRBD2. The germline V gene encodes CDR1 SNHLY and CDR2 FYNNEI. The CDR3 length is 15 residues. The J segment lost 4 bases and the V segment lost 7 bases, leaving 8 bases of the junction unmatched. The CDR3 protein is CASMRTSGGPDTQYF. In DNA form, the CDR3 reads TGTGCCAGCATGCGGACTAGCGGTGGTCCAGATACGCAGTATTTT.

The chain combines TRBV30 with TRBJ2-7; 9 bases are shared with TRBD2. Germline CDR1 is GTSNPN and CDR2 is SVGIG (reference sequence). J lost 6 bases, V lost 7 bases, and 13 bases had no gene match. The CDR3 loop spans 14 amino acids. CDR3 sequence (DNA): TGTGCCTCCGCGCGGGGCGGGAGGGCAGGCGAGCAGTACTTC. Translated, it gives CASARGGRAGEQYF.

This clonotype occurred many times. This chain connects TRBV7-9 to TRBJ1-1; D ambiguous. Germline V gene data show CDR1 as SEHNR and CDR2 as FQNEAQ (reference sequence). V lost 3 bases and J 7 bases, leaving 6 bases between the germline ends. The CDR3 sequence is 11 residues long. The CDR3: CASSFLGEAFF. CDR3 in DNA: TGTGCCAGCAGCTTTTTGGGTGAAGCTTTCTTT. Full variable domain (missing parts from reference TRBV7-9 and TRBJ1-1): DTGVSQNPRHKITKRGQNVTFRCDPISEHNRLYWYRQTLGQGPEFLTYFQNEAQLEKSRLLSDRFSAERPKGSFSTLEIQRTEQGDSAMYLCASSFLGEAFFGQGTRLTVV.

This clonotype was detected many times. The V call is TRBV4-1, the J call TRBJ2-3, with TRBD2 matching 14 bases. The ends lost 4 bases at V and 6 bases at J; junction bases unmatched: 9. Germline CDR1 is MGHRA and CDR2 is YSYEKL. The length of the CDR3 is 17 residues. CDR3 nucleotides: TGCGCCAGCAGCCTAAGACTAGCGGGGGGGCCTGGGGATACGCAGTATTTT. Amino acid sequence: CASSLRLAGGPGDTQYF.

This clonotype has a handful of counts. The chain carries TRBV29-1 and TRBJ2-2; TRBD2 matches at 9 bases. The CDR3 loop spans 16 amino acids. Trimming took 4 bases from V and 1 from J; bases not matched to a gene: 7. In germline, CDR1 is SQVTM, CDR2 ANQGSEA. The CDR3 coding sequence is TGCAGCGTTGGATCGTTAGCGGGGGTGAACACCGGGGAGCTGTTTTTT. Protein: CSVGSLAGVNTGELFF.